Shown below are 6 T cell receptor beta chains from a single sample sequenced in a study of blood T cell repertoires in COVID-19. Method: immunoSEQ multiplex PCR; TCRdb's copy keeps in-frame clones and lacks some. The sample includes about 180,000 clones, 70% to 90% of them seen just once. The sample comprised peripheral blood. These receptors were obtained from a woman under 40 with active or convalescent COVID-19.

This clone was observed a few times. The V and J genes are TRBV7-8 and TRBJ1-5; TRBD1 matches 7 bases. The CDR3 consists of 14 residues. The germline V gene encodes CDR1 SGHVS and CDR2 FQNEAQ. Trimming cost V 2 bases and J 5 bases; bases outside gene matches: 3. The CDR3 loop reads CASSLIQGDQPQHF. The CDR3 DNA is TGTGCCAGCAGCTTAATTCAGGGGGATCAGCCCCAGCATTTT.

The rearrangement links TRBV25-1 to TRBJ2-7; 8 bases fit TRBD2. The germline V gene encodes CDR1 MGHDK and CDR2 SYGVNS. The CDR3 covers 13 residues. Losses at the gene ends were 6 bases for V and 7 bases for J; bases not matched to a gene: 8. This CDR3 reads CASRSLAEGEQYF. For the CDR3, the DNA is TGTGCCAGCAGGTCACTAGCGGAGGGAGAGCAGTACTTC.

This clone turned up a few times. The gene calls are TRBV5-6 and TRBJ2-1; 9 bases fit TRBD2. The CDR3 covers 13 residues. Trimming at V came to 3 bases and at J to 7 bases, leaving 2 bases not matched to a gene. Germline-derived CDR1 and CDR2 are SGHDT and YYEEEE. The CDR3 nucleotides are TGTGCCAGCAGCTCGACTAGCGGTAATGAGCAGTTCTTC. Translating gives CASSSTSGNEQFF.

The gene calls are TRBV4-2 and TRBJ1-5; 7 bases map to TRBD1. In germline, CDR1 is LGHNA, CDR2 YNFKEQ. The CDR3 is made up of 15 amino acids. The V gene end was trimmed by 1 base and the J gene end by 1 base; junction bases not matched to a gene: 1. CDR3 sequence reads: CASSQATGSNQPQHF. The DNA of the CDR3 is TGTGCCAGCAGCCAAGCGACAGGGAGCAATCAGCCCCAGCATTTT.

V and J are TRBV10-3 and TRBJ2-5; TRBD2 aligns across 12 bases. This CDR3 spans 15 amino acids. J was trimmed by 5 bases and V by 6 bases; bases with no gene match: 7. Germline V gene data show CDR1 as ENHRY and CDR2 as SYGVKD. The DNA for the CDR3 is TGTGCCATCAGGCCTAGCGGGGGGGAGGAGGAGACCCAGTACTTC. This sequence encodes CAIRPSGGEEETQYF.

The chain uses TRBV12-3 or TRBV12-4 and TRBJ1-5; D is undetermined. V was trimmed by 3 bases and J by 7 bases, leaving 4 bases between them. The CDR3 has 11 amino acids. This CDR3 is CASSFGQPQHF. CDR3 bases: TGTGCCAGCAGTTTCGGGCAGCCCCAGCATTTT.